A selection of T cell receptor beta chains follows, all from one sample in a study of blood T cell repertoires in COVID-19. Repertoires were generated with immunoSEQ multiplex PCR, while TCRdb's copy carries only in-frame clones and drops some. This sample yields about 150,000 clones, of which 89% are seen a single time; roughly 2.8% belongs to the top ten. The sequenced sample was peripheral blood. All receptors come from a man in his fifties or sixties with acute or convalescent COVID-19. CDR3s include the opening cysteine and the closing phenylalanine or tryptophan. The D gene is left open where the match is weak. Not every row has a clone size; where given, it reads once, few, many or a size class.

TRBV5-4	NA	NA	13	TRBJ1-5	TGTGCCAGCAGCTTGGGCCAGGAGGAGCCCCAGCATTTT	CASSLGQEEPQHF
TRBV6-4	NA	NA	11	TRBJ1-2	TGTGCCAGCAGTGACAAAGTCGGTGGCACCTTC	CASSDKVGGTF
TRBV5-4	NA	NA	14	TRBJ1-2	TGTGCCAGCAGCTTGCAGGGGCCGGGGTATGGCTACACCTTC	CASSLQGPGYGYTF
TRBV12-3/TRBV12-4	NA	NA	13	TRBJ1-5	TGTGCCAGCAGCCCAGGACAGTATCAGCCCCAGCATTTT	CASSPGQYQPQHF
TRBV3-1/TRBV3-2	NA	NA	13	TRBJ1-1	TGTGCCAGCAGCCAGGGGGCTGGCACTGAAGCTTTCTTT	CASSQGAGTEAFF
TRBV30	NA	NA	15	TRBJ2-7	TGTGCCTGGAGCGATCCGGGACTCCACTCCTACGAGCAGTACTTC	CAWSDPGLHSYEQYF
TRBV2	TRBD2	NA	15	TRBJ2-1	TGTGCCAGCAGTGAATTTAGCGGGAGTTACAATGAGCAGTTCTTC	CASSEFSGSYNEQFF
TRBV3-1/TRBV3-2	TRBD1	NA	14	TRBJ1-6	TGTGCCAGCAGCCCTAAGGGGGCTCGCTCACCCCTCCACTTT	CASSPKGARSPLHF
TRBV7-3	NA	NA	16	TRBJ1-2	TGTGCCAGCAGCGAGGGCGGGACTTCAGCTAACTATGGCTACACCTTC	CASSEGGTSANYGYTF
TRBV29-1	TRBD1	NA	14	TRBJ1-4	TGCAGCGTTGCCTGGACAGGGTTAAATGAAAAACTGTTTTTT	CSVAWTGLNEKLFF
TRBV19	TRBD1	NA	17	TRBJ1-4	TGTGCCAGTAGTAAAGACCGAAGGGGGCGAACTAATGAAAAACTGTTTTTT	CASSKDRRGRTNEKLFF
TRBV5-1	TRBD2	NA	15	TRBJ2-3	TGCGCCAGCAGCTCTAGCGGGGGTAGCACAGATACGCAGTATTTT	CASSSSGGSTDTQYF
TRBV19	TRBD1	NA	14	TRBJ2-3	TGTGCCAGTAGTATGCGAGGGGGCGCAGATACGCAGTATTTT	CASSMRGGADTQYF
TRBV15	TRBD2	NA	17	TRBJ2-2	TGTGCCACCAGCAGAGCCGGGGGGGCCCCGAACACCGGGGAGCTGTTTTTT	CATSRAGGAPNTGELFF
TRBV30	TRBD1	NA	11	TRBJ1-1	TGTGCCTGGATGACAGGGAGAGAAGCTTTCTTT	CAWMTGREAFF
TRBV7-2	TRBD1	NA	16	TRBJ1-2	TGTGCCAGCAGTCCACAGGACAGGGAACGCCACTATGGCTACACCTTC	CASSPQDRERHYGYTF
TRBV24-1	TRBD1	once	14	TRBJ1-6	TGTGCCACCAGTGCCGGGGACAGCAACTCACCCCTCCACTTT	CATSAGDSNSPLHF
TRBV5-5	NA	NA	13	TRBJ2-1	TGTGCCAGCAGTATCCAGGCTGGGAATGAGCAGTTCTTC	CASSIQAGNEQFF
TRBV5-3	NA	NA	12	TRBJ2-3	TGTGCCAGAAGTGGCGGGGCTGATACGCAGTATTTT	CARSGGADTQYF
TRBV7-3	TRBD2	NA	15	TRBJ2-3	TGTGCCAGCAGCCCCATGGGACTAGCGGGTGATACGCAGTATTTT	CASSPMGLAGDTQYF
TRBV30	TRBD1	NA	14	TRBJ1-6	TGTGCCTGGACTTCGGGACAGGGGTTTTCACCCCTCCACTTT	CAWTSGQGFSPLHF
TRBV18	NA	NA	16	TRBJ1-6	TGTGCCAGCTCACCACTGCCGCCGGGAGATAATTCACCCCTCCACTTT	CASSPLPPGDNSPLHF
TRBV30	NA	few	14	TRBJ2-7	TGTGCCTGGAGTGTCCCCGATTGGGCGGGAGAGCAGTACTTC	CAWSVPDWAGEQYF
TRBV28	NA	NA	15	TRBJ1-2	TGTGCCAGCAGTTTACAGAGGGATTCGTCCTATGGCTACACCTTC	CASSLQRDSSYGYTF
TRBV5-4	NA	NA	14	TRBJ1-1	TGTGCCAGCAGCTTGGACAGGATAAACACTGAAGCTTTCTTT	CASSLDRINTEAFF
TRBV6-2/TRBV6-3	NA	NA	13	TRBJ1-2	TGTGCCAGCAGCCCAGGGGAACGATATGGCTACACCTTC	CASSPGERYGYTF
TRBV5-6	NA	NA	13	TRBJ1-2	TGTGCCAGCAGCTTTCCGCAGGGGACCGGCTACACCTTC	CASSFPQGTGYTF
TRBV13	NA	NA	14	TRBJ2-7	TGTGCCAGCAGCTTGGGCAGGGAAAGTGACGAGCAGTACTTC	CASSLGRESDEQYF
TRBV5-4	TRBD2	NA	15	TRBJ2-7	TGTGCCAGCAGCGCGGGCGGGAGAAATACCTACGAGCAGTACTTC	CASSAGGRNTYEQYF
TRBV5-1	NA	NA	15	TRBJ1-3	TGCGCCAGCAGCTTGTTCTCGAGCTCTGGAAACACCATATATTTT	CASSLFSSSGNTIYF
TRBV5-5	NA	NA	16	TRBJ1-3	TGTGCCAGCAGCTTGTCCGGGAGCAGCTCTGGAAACACCATATATTTT	CASSLSGSSSGNTIYF
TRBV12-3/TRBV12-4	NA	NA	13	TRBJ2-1	TGTGCCAGCAGTTTCCGCTCCTACAATGAGCAGTTCTTC	CASSFRSYNEQFF
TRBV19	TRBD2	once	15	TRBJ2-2	TGTGCCAGTAGCTTGGGACTAGCGGGGGCCGGGGAGCTGTTTTTT	CASSLGLAGAGELFF
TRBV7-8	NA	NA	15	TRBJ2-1	TGTGCCAGCAGTCTTCAGGGTAGGAAGCCGGATGAGCAGTTCTTC	CASSLQGRKPDEQFF
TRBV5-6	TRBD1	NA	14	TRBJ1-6	TGTGCCAGCAGTTCTGACAGGGCAATTTCACCCCTCCACTTT	CASSSDRAISPLHF
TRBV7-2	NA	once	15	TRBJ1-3	TGTGCCAGCAGCCCTCGCGCGGGGCCCGGCAACACCATATATTTT	CASSPRAGPGNTIYF
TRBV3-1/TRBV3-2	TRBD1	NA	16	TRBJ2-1	TGTGCCAGCAGCCCGCCCCACAGGGGCAAGGGCAATGAGCAGTTCTTC	CASSPPHRGKGNEQFF
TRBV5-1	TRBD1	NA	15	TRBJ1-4	TGCGCCAGCAGCAAGGGGGCATCAACTAATGAAAAACTGTTTTTT	CASSKGASTNEKLFF
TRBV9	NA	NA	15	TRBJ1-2	TGTGCCAGCAGTGCTGGACAGATAGCTAACTATGGCTACACCTTC	CASSAGQIANYGYTF
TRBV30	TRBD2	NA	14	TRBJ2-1	TGTGCCTGGAGTCCGGGGGGGGTCTGGAGTGAGCAGTTCTTC	CAWSPGGVWSEQFF
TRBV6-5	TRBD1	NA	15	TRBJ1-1	TGTGCCAGCAGAACAATCGGACAGGGGGGCACTGAAGCTTTCTTT	CASRTIGQGGTEAFF
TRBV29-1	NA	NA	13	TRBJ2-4	TGCAGCGTTGCACAGGTAGCCAAAAACATTCAGTACTTC	CSVAQVAKNIQYF
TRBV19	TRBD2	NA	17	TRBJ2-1	TGTGCCAGTAGCTTACGCAGCGGGGGTGCGTCCTACAATGAGCAGTTCTTC	CASSLRSGGASYNEQFF
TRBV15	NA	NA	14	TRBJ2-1	TGTGCCACCAGCAGAGGAAGCGGAGGAAGTGAGCAGTTCTTC	CATSRGSGGSEQFF
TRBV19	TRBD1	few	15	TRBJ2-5	TGTGCCAGTAGTACGATCGACAGGGGAGAAGAGACCCAGTACTTC	CASSTIDRGEETQYF
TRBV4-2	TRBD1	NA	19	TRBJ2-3	TGTGCCAGCAGCCAAGAGGGACAGACGGCAAAGATTAGCACAGATACGCAGTATTTT	CASSQEGQTAKISTDTQYF
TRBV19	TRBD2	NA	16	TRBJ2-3	TGTGCCAGTATCGGGAGGGCTAGCGGGGGAGTAGATACGCAGTATTTT	CASIGRASGGVDTQYF
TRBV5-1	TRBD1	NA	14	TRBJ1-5	TGCGCCAGCAGCCCCACAGGGGGGAATCAGCCCCAGCATTTT	CASSPTGGNQPQHF
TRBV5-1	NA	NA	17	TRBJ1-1	TGCGCCAGCAGCTTCGTATTCAGGGGCCCTTTGAACACTGAAGCTTTCTTT	CASSFVFRGPLNTEAFF